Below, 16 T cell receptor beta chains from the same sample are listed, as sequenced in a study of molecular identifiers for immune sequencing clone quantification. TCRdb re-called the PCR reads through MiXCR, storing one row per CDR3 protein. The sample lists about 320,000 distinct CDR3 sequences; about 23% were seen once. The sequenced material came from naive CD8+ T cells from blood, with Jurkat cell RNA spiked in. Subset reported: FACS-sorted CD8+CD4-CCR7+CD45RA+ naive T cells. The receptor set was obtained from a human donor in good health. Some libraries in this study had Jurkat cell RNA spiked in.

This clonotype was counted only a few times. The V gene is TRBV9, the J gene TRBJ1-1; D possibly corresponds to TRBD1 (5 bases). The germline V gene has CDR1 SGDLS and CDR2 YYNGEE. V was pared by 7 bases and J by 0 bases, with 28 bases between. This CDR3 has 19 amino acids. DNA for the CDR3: TGTGCCAGCCTCCGAATTTTTTCGACAGAATCCGAAATGAACACTGAAGCTTTCTTT. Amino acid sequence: CASLRIFSTESEMNTEAFF.

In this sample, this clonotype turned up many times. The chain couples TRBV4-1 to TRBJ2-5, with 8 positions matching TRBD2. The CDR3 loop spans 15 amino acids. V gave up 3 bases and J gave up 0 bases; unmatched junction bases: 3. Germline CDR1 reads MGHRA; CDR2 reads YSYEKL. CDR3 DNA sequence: TGCGCCAGCAGCCACCGAGCGGGAGACCAAGAGACCCAGTACTTC. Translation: CASSHRAGDQETQYF.

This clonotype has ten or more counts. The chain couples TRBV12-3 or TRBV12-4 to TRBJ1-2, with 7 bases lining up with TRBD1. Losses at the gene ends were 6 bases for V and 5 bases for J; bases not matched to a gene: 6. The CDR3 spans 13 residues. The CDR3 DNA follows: TGTGCCAGCAGCCTGGGACAGTCATATGGCTACACCTTC. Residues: CASSLGQSYGYTF.

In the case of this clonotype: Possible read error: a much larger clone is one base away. The CDR3 spells CASGLGNVQYF. CDR3 DNA sequence: TGTGCCAGCGGCCTAGGGAACGTGCAGTACTTC. The chain uses TRBV7-2 and TRBJ2-7; no reliable D call. V was shortened by 8 bases and J by 9 bases, with 14 bases between the two germline ends. The CDR3 length is 11 residues. Germline V gene lookup returns CDR1 SGHTA and CDR2 FQGNSA.

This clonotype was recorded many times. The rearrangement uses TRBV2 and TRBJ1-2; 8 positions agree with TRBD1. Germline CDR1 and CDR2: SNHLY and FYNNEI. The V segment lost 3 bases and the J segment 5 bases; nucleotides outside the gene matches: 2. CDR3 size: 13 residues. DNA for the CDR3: TGTGCCAGCAGTGAGAGGACAGGGTATGGCTACACCTTC. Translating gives CASSERTGYGYTF. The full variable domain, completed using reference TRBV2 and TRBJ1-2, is EPEVTQTPSHQVTQMGQEVILRCVPISNHLYFYWYRQILGQKVEFLVSFYNNEISEKSEIFDDQFSVERPDGSNFTLKIRSTKLEDSAMYFCASSERTGYGYTFGSGTRLTVV.

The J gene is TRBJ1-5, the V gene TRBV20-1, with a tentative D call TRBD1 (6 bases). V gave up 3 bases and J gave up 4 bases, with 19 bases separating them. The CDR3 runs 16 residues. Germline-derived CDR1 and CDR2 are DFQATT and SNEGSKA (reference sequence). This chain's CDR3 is CSASLIRGLGNQPQHF. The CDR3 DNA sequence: TGCAGTGCTAGTCTTATTCGGGGGCTGGGAAATCAGCCCCAGCATTTT.

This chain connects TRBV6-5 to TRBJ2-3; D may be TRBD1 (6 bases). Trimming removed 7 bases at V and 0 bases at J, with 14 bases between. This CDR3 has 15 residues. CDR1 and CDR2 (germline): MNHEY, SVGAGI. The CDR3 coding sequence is TGTGCCAGCAAGCCTGGGACATTTAGCACAGATACGCAGTATTTT. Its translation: CASKPGTFSTDTQYF.

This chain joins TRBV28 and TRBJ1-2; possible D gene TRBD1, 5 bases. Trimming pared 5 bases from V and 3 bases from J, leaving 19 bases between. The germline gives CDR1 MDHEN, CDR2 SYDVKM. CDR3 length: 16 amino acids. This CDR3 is CASSPPPQGRDYGYTF. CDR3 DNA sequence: TGTGCCAGCAGTCCACCCCCCCAGGGTCGTGACTATGGCTACACCTTC.

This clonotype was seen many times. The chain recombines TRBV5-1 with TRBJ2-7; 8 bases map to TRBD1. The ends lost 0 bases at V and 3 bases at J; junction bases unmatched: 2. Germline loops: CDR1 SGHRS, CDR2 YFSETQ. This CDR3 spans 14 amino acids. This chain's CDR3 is CASSLAGGGYEQYF. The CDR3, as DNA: TGCGCCAGCAGCTTGGCAGGGGGCGGCTACGAGCAGTACTTC.

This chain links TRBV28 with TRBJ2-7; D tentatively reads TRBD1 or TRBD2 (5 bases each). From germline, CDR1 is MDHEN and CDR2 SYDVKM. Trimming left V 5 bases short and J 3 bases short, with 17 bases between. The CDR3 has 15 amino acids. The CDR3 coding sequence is TGTGCCAGCAGTGACCCGGGACCCGTGGGCTACGAGCAGTACTTC. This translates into CASSDPGPVGYEQYF.

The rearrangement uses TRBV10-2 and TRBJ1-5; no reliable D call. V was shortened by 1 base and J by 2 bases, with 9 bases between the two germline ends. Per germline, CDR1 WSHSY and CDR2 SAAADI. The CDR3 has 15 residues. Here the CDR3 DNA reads TGCGCCAGCAGTGAGTGGGCAGAGGGCAATCAGCCCCAGCATTTT. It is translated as CASSEWAEGNQPQHF.

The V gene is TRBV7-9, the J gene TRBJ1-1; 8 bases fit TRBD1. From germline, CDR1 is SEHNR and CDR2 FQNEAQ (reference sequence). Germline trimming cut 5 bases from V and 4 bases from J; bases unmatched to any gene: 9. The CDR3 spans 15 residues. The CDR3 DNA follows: TGTGCCAGCAGCCCGGGACAGGACTTGGGCACTGAAGCTTTCTTT. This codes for CASSPGQDLGTEAFF.

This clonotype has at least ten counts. The CDR3 region has the DNA TGTGCCAGCAGTTACGACAGCCTGATCGCTTTCTTT. This gives the protein CASSYDSLIAFF. This rearrangement joins TRBV28 to TRBJ1-1, with TRBD1 as a possible D gene (5 bases). The CDR3 is 12 residues long. The germline V gene encodes CDR1 MDHEN and CDR2 SYDVKM. The V gene lost 4 bases and the J gene lost 11 bases, with 14 bases spanning the gap.

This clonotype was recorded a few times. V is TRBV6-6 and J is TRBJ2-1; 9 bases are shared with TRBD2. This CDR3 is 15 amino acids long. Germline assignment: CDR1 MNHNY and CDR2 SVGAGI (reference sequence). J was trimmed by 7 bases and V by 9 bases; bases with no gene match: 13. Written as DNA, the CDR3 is TGTGCCAGTAGGGCGGGGGGGCCGATATTTAATGAGCAGTTCTTC. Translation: CASRAGGPIFNEQFF.

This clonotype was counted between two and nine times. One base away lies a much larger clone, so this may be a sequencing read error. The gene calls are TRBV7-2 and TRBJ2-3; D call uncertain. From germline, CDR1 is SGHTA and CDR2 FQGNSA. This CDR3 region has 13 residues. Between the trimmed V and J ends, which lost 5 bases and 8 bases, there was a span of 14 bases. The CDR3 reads CASSPTDAGTQYF. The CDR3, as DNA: TGTGCCAGCAGCCCGACCGATGCAGGTACGCAGTATTTT.

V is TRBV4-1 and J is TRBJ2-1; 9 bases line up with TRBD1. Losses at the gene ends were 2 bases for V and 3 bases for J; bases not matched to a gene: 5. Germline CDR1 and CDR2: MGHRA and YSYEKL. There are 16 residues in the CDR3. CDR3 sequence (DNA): TGCGCCAGCAGCCAAACAGGACAGGGGTACTACAATGAGCAGTTCTTC. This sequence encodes CASSQTGQGYYNEQFF.